This entry features one TCR beta chain sequence. Its antigen remains undetermined. No base quality information exists; no much larger clone differs at one position. The time point label on this specimen signifies: baseline before first vaccination. Samples from vaccinated people were obtained from the UK trials COV001 and COV002, which included a single-blind randomized controlled phase 2/3 trial of AZD1222 (ChAdOx1 nCoV-19) in healthy adults. Trial participant PBMC samples were collected at day 0 and day 28 after the second dose for TCRbeta chain sequencing. The CDR3 has 15 amino acids, counting the end cysteine and phenylalanine. Of the read, only the CDR3 DNA is kept; its 45 bases are in frame from base 1. V is cut by 2 bases and J by 8 bases, and the space between the germline ends is 17 bases. CDR1 and CDR2 were assigned from the germline V gene as SGHDT and YYEEEE. The CDR3 regions of human TCRbeta chains were subjected to immunosequencing. In the original analysis: Repertoire TCRs were checked for matches against a reference library of SARS-CoV-2-specific TCRs that had been generated using the MIRA antigen-specificity platform. Breadth was defined as the fraction of unique TCRs that were SARS-CoV-2-associated, and depth was defined as the fraction of total T cells that were SARS-CoV-2-associated. Each spike-specific TCR was assigned to its reactive spike region and to a CD4 or CD8 class using the MIRA data. Log10-transformed breadth and depth values were compared by one-way ANOVA with Sidak's multiple comparisons tests. TCRdb provides this immuneACCESS table in a form limited to in-frame rearrangements. Some clones are lacking; in checked studies, under half of them reflect an unresolved V gene, and why the rest are absent is not known. That table is the source of V, J and clone size, and D and trimming were worked out from the DNA. The sample includes 95,000 or so clones, with about 88% observed a single time. The top ten hold roughly 2.8% of the sample.

The data belong to a study of T cell responses to AZD1222 COVID-19 vaccine (dated by TCRdb to about 2021). The study in broad terms: AZD1222 recipients whose second dose came at about 4 weeks and those whose second dose came at about 12 weeks were combined into one group, since spike-specific TCR depth and breadth did not differ between the two schedules. Trial participants were enrolled into age subgroups of 18-55, 56-69 and 70-plus years, which contained 148, 28 and 57 TCR-sequenced participants, respectively. TCR sequencing was performed for approximately 240 trial participants, of whom around 200 were given two doses of AZD1222 and approximately 26 were given two doses of MenACWY control vaccine. Findings and caveats that apply to the study as a whole: In the small 56-69-year group, the increase in depth fell short of significance, most likely because of low power. Because no samples from the day 14 peak response were available, repertoires could be characterized only after the peak T cell response. After two AZD1222 doses, spike-specific TCR breadth and depth were significantly higher than at day 0 and than in MenACWY recipients. Conclusions about previously exposed vaccinees were limited because only a handful of AZD1222 recipients were SARS-CoV-2 seropositive at baseline. Nearly half of unique spike-specific TCRs reportedly recognized epitopes outside regions mutated in the B.1.351 and B.1.1.7 variants. Participants were mostly white British, with more females than males. The authors suggested clonal diversity may have been underestimated. CD4 TCRs associated with the vaccine covered the entire spike protein, and the dominant responses were in regions 160-218 and 743-854.

The sequencing here drew on peripheral blood, taken on day 0 of AZD1222 vaccination. The sequence joins TRBV5-6 to TRBJ2-1; the D gene is perhaps TRBD1, on 6 matching bases. The TCR was taken from an adult in good health. The DNA sequence follows: TGTGCCAGCAGCTTATTTGAACAGGGTGTCTATGAGCAGTTCTTC. Its amino acids are CASSLFEQGVYEQFF.